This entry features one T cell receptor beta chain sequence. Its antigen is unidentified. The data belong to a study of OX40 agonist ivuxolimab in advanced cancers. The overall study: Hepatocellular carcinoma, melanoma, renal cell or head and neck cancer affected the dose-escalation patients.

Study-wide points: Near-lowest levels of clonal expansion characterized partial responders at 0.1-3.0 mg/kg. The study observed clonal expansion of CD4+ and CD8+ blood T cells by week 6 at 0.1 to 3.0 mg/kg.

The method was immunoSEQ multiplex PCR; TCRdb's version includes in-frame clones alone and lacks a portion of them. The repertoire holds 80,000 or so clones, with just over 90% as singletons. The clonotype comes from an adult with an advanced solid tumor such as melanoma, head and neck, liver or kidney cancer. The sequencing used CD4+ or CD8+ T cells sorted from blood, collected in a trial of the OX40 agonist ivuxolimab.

CDR3 coding DNA: TGCAGCGTTGACAGGGGTCGGACCAATGAGCAGTTCTTC. Residues: CSVDRGRTNEQFF. The gene calls are TRBV29-1 and TRBJ2-1; weak D call: TRBD1 (6 bases). This CDR3 contains 13 residues. The germline CDR1 and CDR2 sequences are SQVTM and ANQGSEA. The V and J ends lost 3 bases and 6 bases respectively, with 12 bases between them.